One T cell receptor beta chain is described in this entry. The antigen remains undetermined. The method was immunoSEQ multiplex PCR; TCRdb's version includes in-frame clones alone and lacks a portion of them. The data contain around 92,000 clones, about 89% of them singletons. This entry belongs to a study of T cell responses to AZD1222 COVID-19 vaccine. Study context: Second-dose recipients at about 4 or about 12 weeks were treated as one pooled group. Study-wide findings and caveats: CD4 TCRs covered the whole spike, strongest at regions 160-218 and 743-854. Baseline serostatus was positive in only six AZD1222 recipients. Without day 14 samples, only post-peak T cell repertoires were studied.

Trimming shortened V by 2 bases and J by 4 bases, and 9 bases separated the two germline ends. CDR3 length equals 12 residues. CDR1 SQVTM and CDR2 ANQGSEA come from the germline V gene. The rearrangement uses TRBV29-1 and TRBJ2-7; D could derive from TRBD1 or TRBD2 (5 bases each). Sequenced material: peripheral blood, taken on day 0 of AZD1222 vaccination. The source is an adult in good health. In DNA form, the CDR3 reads TGCAGCGTTGAATACGGGGCTTACGAGCAGTACTTC. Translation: CSVEYGAYEQYF.